Below are 14 T cell receptor beta chains sequenced from a single sample in a study of CD8+CD57+ T cells in acquired aplastic anemia. An expansion of CD8+CD57+ cells by flow cytometry had been shown in patients chosen for sequencing. Genomic DNA was employed as the template in profiling TCR beta VDJ and CDR3. MiXCR, run by TCRdb on the reads, gives a single entry per CDR3 protein. The sample shows 150,000 or so distinct CDR3 sequences, less than 50% of them seen only once. Sequenced sample: sorted CD4+, CD8+, or CD8+CD57+ T cells (not recorded which) from PBMCs. The receptors shown here come from a human donor with aplastic anemia.

In regard to this clonotype: Possible read error: a much larger clone is one base away. The chain links TRBV24-1 to TRBJ1-5; D remains ambiguous. Germline CDR1 is KGHDR and CDR2 is SFDVKD. CDR3 length: 16 amino acids. V was shortened by 8 bases and J by 9 bases, with 25 bases between the two germline ends. The CDR3 nucleotides are TGTGCCACCACTTCGGACGGGATCTATAGCGATCGGCCCCAGCATTTT. Protein product: CATTSDGIYSDRPQHF.

This sequence joins TRBV29-1 and TRBJ2-3; TRBD2 agrees at 9 bases. Per germline, CDR1 SQVTM and CDR2 ANQGSEA. Losses at the gene ends were 1 base for V and 3 bases for J; bases not matched to a gene: 5. This CDR3 is 15 amino acids long. In nucleotides, the CDR3 is TGCAGCGTTGAAGTAGCGGGAGTGGGTACAGATACGCAGTATTTT. Its translation is CSVEVAGVGTDTQYF.

This clonotype showed up many times. J is TRBJ1-2 and V is TRBV12-3 or TRBV12-4; D unresolved. This CDR3 is built from 14 residues. V dropped 0 bases and J dropped 4 bases, with 9 bases sitting between them. The DNA for the CDR3 is TGTGCCAGCAGTTTAGCGTCGGCCGCCTATGGCTACACCTTC. This sequence encodes CASSLASAAYGYTF.

CDR3 residues: CASSIATGTDYGYTF. The CDR3 bases are TGTGCCAGTAGTATAGCGACAGGGACGGACTATGGCTACACCTTC. The chain employs TRBV19 and TRBJ1-2; 7 nucleotides agree with TRBD1. The CDR3 runs to 15 residues. Trimming removed 1 base from V and 3 bases from J; junction bases left unmatched: 5. Per the germline V gene, CDR1 is LNHDA and CDR2 is SQIVND (reference sequence). Complete variable domain (other parts from reference TRBV19 and TRBJ1-2): DGGITQSPKYLFRKEGQNVTLSCEQNLNHDAMYWYRQDPGQGLRLIYYSQIVNDFQKGDIAEGYSVSREKKESFPLTVTSAQKNPTAFYLCASSIATGTDYGYTFGSGTRLTVV.

This clonotype was detected only once. V usage is TRBV20-1 and J usage is TRBJ1-6, with a tentative D call TRBD1 (6 bases). V lost 6 bases and J lost 7, with 13 bases in between. This CDR3 spans 13 amino acids. Per germline, CDR1 DFQATT and CDR2 SNEGSKA (reference sequence). In nucleotides, the CDR3 is TGCAGTGCCCGAGGGGGATTCAATTCACCCCTCCACTTT. As protein: CSARGGFNSPLHF.

This clonotype was recorded a few times. The CDR3 region is CASSHKPGQGGNQPQHF. The CDR3 DNA reads as TGTGCCAGCAGCCACAAACCGGGGCAGGGGGGCAATCAGCCCCAGCATTTT. The J gene is TRBJ1-5, the V gene TRBV25-1, with 7 nucleotides matching TRBD1. This CDR3 spans 17 amino acids. V gave up 6 bases and J gave up 2 bases; unmatched junction bases: 13. Germline CDR1 MGHDK, CDR2 SYGVNS.

The rearrangement uses TRBV12-3 or TRBV12-4 and TRBJ1-5, with 7 bases lining up with TRBD1. CDR3 length equals 14 residues. J gave up 4 bases and V 6 bases, and 6 bases lay outside the gene matches. This CDR3 is CASSSQGPNQPQHF. In DNA form, the CDR3 reads TGTGCCAGCAGCTCACAGGGGCCAAATCAGCCCCAGCATTTT.

A remark on this clonotype: One end of the junction is discordant with germline, which a read error may explain. The chain combines TRBV7-3 with TRBJ2-7; the D call may be TRBD1 or TRBD2 (5 bases each). The CDR3 consists of 12 residues. The V gene's germline CDR1 is SGHTA and CDR2 FQGTGA. The CDR3 protein is CASSSDTGELYF. CDR3 in DNA: TGTGCCAGCAGCTCGGACACCGGGGAGCTGTACTTC.

This clonotype was picked up many times. The V and J genes are TRBV9 and TRBJ2-3; 7 bases align to TRBD2. This CDR3 region has 17 residues. V gave up 0 bases and J gave up 0 bases; unmatched junction bases: 7. From germline, CDR1 is SGDLS and CDR2 YYNGEE. The CDR3 here is CASSVENRGGSTDTQYF. The CDR3 DNA is TGTGCCAGCAGCGTAGAGAACCGGGGAGGGAGCACAGATACGCAGTATTTT.

The V gene is TRBV30, the J gene TRBJ1-1; TRBD1 matches at 7 bases. V shed 1 base, J shed 5 bases, and the junction held 4 bases outside the gene matches. The CDR3 is 13 amino acids. Per germline, CDR1 GTSNPN and CDR2 SVGIG (reference sequence). CDR3 DNA: TGTGCCTGGAGTGGATGGACAGGTACTGAAGCTTTCTTT. Protein product: CAWSGWTGTEAFF.

Points on this clonotype: This clone may be a read error of a much larger clone one base away. The chain recombines TRBV6-1 with TRBJ2-7; 9 positions agree with TRBD1. Germline CDR1 reads MNHNS; CDR2 reads SASEGT. The CDR3 loop spans 15 amino acids. The junction had 13 bases not matched to a gene; V was cut back by 8 bases and J by 5 bases. CDR3 loop: CASHQARTGADEQYF. Here the CDR3 DNA reads TGTGCCAGCCACCAAGCCAGGACAGGGGCCGACGAGCAGTACTTC.

This clonotype was recorded many times. The DNA for the CDR3 is TGCAGTGCTAGATGGGTAGCGGATGTATCCTACGAGCAGTACTTC. Its protein is CSARWVADVSYEQYF. The chain combines TRBV20-1 with TRBJ2-7; perhaps TRBD2 as D (6 bases). The CDR3 spans 15 residues. Germline V CDR1 and CDR2: DFQATT, SNEGSKA (reference sequence). V shed 2 bases and J shed 1 base, with 15 bases lying between them.

The rearrangement links TRBV4-1 to TRBJ2-2; possible D gene TRBD2, 7 bases. Germline assignment: CDR1 MGHRA and CDR2 YSYEKL. CDR3 length equals 17 residues. V was shortened by 4 bases and J by 5 bases, with 20 bases between the two germline ends. The CDR3 nucleotides are TGCGCCAGCAGCCTCTTAGGGGAGGGGGGGGAGACCGGGGAGCTGTTTTTT. This translates into CASSLLGEGGETGELFF.

The CDR3 DNA is TGTGCCAGCAGTTACCGGGACAGGGGGTTTATTCGGTACTTC. This sequence encodes CASSYRDRGFIRYF. The J gene is TRBJ2-7, the V gene TRBV6-5, with 11 bases matching TRBD1. The V gene end was trimmed by 2 bases and the J gene end by 12 bases; junction bases not matched to a gene: 9. Germline assignment: CDR1 MNHEY and CDR2 SVGAGI. CDR3 length equals 14 residues.